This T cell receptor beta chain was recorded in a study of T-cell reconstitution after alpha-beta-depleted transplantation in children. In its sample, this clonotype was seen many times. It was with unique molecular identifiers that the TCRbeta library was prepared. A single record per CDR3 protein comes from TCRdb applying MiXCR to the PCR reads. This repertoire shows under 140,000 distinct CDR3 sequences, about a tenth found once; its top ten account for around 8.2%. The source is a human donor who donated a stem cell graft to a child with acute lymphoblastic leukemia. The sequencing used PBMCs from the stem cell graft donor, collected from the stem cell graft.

CDR3 sequence reads: CSAREVGTSYEQYF. The CDR3 DNA is TGCAGTGCTAGAGAAGTCGGGACCTCCTACGAGCAGTACTTC. The rearrangement joins TRBV20-1 to TRBJ2-7; D is tentatively TRBD1 or TRBD2 (5 bases each). V lost 0 bases to trimming and J lost 0 bases, with 9 bases between them. The CDR3 contains 14 residues. CDR1 is DFQATT, CDR2 SNEGSKA, per germline (reference sequence).